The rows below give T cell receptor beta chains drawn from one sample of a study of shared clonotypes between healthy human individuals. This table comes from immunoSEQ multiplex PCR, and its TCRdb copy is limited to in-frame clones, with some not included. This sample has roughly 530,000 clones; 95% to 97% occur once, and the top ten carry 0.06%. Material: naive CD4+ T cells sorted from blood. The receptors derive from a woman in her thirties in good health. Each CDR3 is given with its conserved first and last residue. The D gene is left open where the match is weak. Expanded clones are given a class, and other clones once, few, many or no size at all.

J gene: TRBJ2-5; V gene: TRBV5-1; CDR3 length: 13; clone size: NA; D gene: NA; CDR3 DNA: TGCGCCAGCAGCACTGGACAGCAAGAGACCCAGTACTTC; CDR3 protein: CASSTGQQETQYF
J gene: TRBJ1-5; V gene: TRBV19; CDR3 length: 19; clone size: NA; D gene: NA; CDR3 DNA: TGTGCCAGTAGTATAGATCTGATAGGAGACCGGTGGCGCAATCAGCCCCAGCATTTT; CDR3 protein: CASSIDLIGDRWRNQPQHF
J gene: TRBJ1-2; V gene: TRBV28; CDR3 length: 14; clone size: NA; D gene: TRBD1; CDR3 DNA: TGTGCCAGCAGTCCCTCAGACAGGGGCTATGGCTACACCTTC; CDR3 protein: CASSPSDRGYGYTF
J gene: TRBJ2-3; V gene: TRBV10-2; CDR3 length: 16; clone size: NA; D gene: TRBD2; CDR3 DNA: TGCGCCAGCACGGAGCCGGGACTAGCGGTCCAGAATACGCAGTATTTT; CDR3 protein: CASTEPGLAVQNTQYF
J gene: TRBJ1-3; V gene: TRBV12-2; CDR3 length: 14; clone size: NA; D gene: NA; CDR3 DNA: TGTGCAAGTCGCTTAAGACAGTGGGGAAATCCCATATATTTT; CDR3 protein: CASRLRQWGNPIYF
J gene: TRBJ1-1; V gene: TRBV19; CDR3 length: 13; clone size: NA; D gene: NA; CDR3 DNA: TGTGCCAGTAGTCAAGGTTTGAACACTGAAGCTTTCTTT; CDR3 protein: CASSQGLNTEAFF
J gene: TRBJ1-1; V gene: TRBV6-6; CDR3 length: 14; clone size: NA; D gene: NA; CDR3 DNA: TGTGCCAGCGGGGGCAGCCAACCGAACACTGAAGCTTTCTTT; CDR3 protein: CASGGSQPNTEAFF
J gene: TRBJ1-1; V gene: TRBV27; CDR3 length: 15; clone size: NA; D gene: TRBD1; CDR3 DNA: TGTGCCAGCAGTTACAGCGGGACAGTGAACACTGAAGCTTTCTTT; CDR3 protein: CASSYSGTVNTEAFF
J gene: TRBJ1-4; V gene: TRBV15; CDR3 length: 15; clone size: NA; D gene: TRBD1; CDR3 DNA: TGTGCCACCAGCAGTTCCCCTCGGACAGGCGAAAAACTGTTTTTT; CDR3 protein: CATSSSPRTGEKLFF
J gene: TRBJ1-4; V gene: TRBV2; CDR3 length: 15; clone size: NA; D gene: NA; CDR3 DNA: TGTGCCAGCAGTGACTATTTCCGTGGAGGTGAAAAACTGTTTTTT; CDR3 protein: CASSDYFRGGEKLFF
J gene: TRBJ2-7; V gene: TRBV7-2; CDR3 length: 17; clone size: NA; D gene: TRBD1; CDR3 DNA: TGTGCCAGCAGCTTGTATGTCTCCTCCGGGACAGGGTACGAGCAGTACTTC; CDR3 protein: CASSLYVSSGTGYEQYF
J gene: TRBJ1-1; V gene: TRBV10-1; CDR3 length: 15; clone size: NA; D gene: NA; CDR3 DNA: TGCGCCAGCAGTGAGTCGATCGCCGCGAACACTGAAGCTTTCTTT; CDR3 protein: CASSESIAANTEAFF
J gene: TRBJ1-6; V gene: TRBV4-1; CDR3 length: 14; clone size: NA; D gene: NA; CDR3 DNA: TGCGCCAGCAGCCAAGATATTCGTAATTCACCCCTCCACTTT; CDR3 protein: CASSQDIRNSPLHF
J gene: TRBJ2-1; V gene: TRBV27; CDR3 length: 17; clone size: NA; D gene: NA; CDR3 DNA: TGTGCCAGCAGTCCTTTAAAGGTGGGGAGCTCCTACAATGAGCAGTTCTTC; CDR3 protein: CASSPLKVGSSYNEQFF
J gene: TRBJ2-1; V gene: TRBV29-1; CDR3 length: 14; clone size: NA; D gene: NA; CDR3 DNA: TGCAGCTCCCTGGCACTAGCTCCCAACAATGAGCAGTTCTTC; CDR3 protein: CSSLALAPNNEQFF
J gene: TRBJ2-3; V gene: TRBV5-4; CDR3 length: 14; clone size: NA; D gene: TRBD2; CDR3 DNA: TGTGCCAGCAGCGGGACTAGCGGGACAGATACGCAGTATTTT; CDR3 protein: CASSGTSGTDTQYF
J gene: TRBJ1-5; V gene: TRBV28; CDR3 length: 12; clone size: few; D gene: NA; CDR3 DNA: TGTGCCAGCACCACAGGGCTTCAGCCCCAGCATTTT; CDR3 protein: CASTTGLQPQHF
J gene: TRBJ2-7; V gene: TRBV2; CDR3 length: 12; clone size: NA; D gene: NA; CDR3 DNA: TGTGCCAGCAGTGAATTTGGCTACGAGCAGTACTTC; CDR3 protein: CASSEFGYEQYF
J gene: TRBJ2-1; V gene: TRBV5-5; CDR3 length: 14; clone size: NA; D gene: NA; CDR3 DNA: TGTGCCAGCAGCTTGGTGTGGGACTACAATGAGCAGTTCTTC; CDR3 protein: CASSLVWDYNEQFF
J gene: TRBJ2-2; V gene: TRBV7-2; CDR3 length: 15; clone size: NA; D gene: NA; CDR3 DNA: TGTGCCAGCAGCTTATATGGAGCATTCACCGGGGAGCTGTTTTTT; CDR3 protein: CASSLYGAFTGELFF
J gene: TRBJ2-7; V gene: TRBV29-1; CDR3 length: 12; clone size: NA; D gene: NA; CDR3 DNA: TGCAGCGTTGAAGTAAACGTTTGGGAGCAGTACTTC; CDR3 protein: CSVEVNVWEQYF
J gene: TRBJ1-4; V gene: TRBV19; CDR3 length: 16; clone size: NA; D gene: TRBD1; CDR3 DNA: TGTGCCAGTAGCCAAATCGGACAGGTCCCTAATGAAAAACTGTTTTTT; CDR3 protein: CASSQIGQVPNEKLFF
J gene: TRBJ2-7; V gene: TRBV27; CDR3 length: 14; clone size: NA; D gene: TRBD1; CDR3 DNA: TGTGCCAGCAGTTCCGGGACAGTTGCGTACGAGCAGTACTTC; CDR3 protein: CASSSGTVAYEQYF
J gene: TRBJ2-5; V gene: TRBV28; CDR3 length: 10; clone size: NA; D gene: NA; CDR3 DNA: TGTGCCAGCAGTTCGGGGACGCAGTACTTC; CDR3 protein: CASSSGTQYF
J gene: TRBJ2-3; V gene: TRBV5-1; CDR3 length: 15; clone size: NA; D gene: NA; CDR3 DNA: TGCGCCAGCAGCTTTAGAGGCGGAAGCACAGATACGCAGTATTTT; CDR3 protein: CASSFRGGSTDTQYF
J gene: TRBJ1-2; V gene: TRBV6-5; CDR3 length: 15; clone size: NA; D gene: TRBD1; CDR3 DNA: TGTGCCAGCAGCAAAACCAGGGGGTCGAACTATGGCTACACCTTC; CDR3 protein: CASSKTRGSNYGYTF
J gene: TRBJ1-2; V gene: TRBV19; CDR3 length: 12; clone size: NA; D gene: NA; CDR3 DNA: TGTGCCAGTAGCATCGGGCCCAGGGGCTACACCTTC; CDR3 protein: CASSIGPRGYTF
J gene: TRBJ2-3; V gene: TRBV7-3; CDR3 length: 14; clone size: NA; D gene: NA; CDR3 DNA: TGTGCCAGCAGCAAGATGGCCAGCACAGATACGCAGTATTTT; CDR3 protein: CASSKMASTDTQYF
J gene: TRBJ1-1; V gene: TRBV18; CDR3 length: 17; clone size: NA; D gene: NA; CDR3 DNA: TGTGCCAGCTCACCTCAGGACTCGGGAGGTCTATACACTGAAGCTTTCTTT; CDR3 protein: CASSPQDSGGLYTEAFF
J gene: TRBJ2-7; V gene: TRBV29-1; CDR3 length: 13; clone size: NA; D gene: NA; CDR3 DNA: TGCAGCGCCGCCGGTGGGGGGCGCTACGAGCAGTACTTC; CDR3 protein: CSAAGGGRYEQYF
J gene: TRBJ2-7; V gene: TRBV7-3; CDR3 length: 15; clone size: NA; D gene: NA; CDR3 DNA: TGTGCCAGCAGAGCTTATATGAGGGAGAGGTACGAGCAGTACTTC; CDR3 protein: CASRAYMRERYEQYF
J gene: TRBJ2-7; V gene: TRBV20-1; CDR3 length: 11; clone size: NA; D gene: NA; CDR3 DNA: TGCAGTGTAAGTGGTACCTACGAGCAGTACTTC; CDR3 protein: CSVSGTYEQYF
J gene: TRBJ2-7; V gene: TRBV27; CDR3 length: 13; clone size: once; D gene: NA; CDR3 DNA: TGTGCCAGCAGATTCCTTACGGGTTACGAGCAGTACTTC; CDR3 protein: CASRFLTGYEQYF
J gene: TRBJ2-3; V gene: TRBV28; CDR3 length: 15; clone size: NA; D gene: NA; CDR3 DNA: TGTGCCAGCAGTTCCCCCGGGGTCTCCGGGGATACGCAGTATTTT; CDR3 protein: CASSSPGVSGDTQYF
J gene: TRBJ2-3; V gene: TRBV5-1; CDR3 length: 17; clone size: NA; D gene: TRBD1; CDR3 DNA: TGCGCCAGCAGCTTGGTGGTCGGGACAGGGGCCACAGATACGCAGTATTTT; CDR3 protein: CASSLVVGTGATDTQYF
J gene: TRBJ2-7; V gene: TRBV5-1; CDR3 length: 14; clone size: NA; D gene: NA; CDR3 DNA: TGCGCCAGCAGCGTCGAAACAGGGTCCTACGAGCAGTACTTC; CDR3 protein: CASSVETGSYEQYF
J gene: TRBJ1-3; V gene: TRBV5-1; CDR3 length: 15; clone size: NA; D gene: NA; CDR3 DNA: TGCGCCAGCAGCCCGAGCACTCCGGGACCTCGAGGCATATATTTT; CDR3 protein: CASSPSTPGPRGIYF
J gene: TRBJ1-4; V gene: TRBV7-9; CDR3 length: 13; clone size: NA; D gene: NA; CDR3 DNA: TGTGCCAGCAGCCCGGATCCTTATGAAAAACTGTTTTTT; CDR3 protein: CASSPDPYEKLFF
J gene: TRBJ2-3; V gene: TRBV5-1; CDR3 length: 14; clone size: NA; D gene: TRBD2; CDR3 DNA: TGCGCCAGCAGCTTGGCTCGGGAGGAGGATACGCAGTATTTT; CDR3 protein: CASSLAREEDTQYF
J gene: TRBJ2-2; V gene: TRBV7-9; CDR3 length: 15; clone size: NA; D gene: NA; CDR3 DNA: TGTGCCAGCAGCAAATTTAATGGGGGCACCGGGGAGCTGTTTTTT; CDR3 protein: CASSKFNGGTGELFF
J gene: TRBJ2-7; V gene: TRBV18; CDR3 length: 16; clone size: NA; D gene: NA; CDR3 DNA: TGTGCCAGCTCACCAAACGCCCGCAGGGAAGGCTACGAGCAGTACTTC; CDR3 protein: CASSPNARREGYEQYF
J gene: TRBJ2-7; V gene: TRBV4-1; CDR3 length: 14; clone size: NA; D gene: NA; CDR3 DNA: TGCGCCAGCAGCCAAGATTCGAGAGCCTACGAGCAGTACTTC; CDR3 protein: CASSQDSRAYEQYF
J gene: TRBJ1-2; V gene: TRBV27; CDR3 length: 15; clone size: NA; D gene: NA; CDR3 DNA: TGTGCCAGCAGTACCCTCGCGGGCGGCATGAAAGGCTACACCTTC; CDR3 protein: CASSTLAGGMKGYTF